These T cell receptor beta chains were read from a single sample in a study of T cell clones after liver transplantation. TCRdb keeps only in-frame clones here, not all; method: immunoSEQ multiplex PCR. The sample contains tens of thousands of clones, 60% to 80% of which appear only once. The source material was CD4+ T cells from blood, sampled at the 22-month timepoint. The source is a human patient who received a liver transplant. T cells may partly derive from the graft donor. The CDR3 runs from the conserved cysteine through the conserved F or W. Fields, in order: clone size, J gene, V gene, D gene, CDR3 length, CDR3 protein, CDR3 DNA. The D gene is left open where the match is weak. Clone size is shown for a subset of rows, as once, few, many or a class of expanded clone.

clone size: .; J gene: TRBJ1-1; V gene: TRBV7-9; D gene: TRBD1; CDR3 length: 14; CDR3 protein: CASSAWDRGTEAFF; CDR3 DNA: TGTGCCAGCAGCGCTTGGGACAGGGGCACTGAAGCTTTCTTT
clone size: few; J gene: TRBJ1-3; V gene: TRBV18; D gene: .; CDR3 length: 16; CDR3 protein: CASSPNAGTPGNTIYF; CDR3 DNA: TGTGCCAGCTCACCAAACGCAGGGACGCCCGGAAACACCATATATTTT
clone size: .; J gene: TRBJ1-1; V gene: TRBV4-2; D gene: .; CDR3 length: 17; CDR3 protein: CASSQVEGFGPVKGSFF; CDR3 DNA: TGTGCCAGCAGCCAAGTGGAAGGATTTGGGCCGGTGAAGGGGTCTTTCTTT
clone size: .; J gene: TRBJ2-7; V gene: TRBV5-4; D gene: .; CDR3 length: 11; CDR3 protein: CASSGGYEQYF; CDR3 DNA: TGTGCCAGCAGCGGGGGCTACGAGCAGTACTTC
clone size: .; J gene: TRBJ2-4; V gene: TRBV28; D gene: .; CDR3 length: 17; CDR3 protein: CASSLFSQGLAKNIQYF; CDR3 DNA: TGTGCCAGCAGTTTATTCTCCCAGGGCCTAGCCAAAAACATTCAGTACTTC
clone size: .; J gene: TRBJ2-3; V gene: TRBV5-4; D gene: TRBD2; CDR3 length: 15; CDR3 protein: CASSLRLAGEDTQYF; CDR3 DNA: TGTGCCAGCAGCTTGCGACTAGCGGGGGAGGATACGCAGTATTTT
clone size: .; J gene: TRBJ1-1; V gene: TRBV7-2; D gene: .; CDR3 length: 13; CDR3 protein: CASSLGGAGEAFF; CDR3 DNA: TGTGCCAGCAGCTTAGGGGGGGCCGGTGAAGCTTTCTTT
clone size: many; J gene: TRBJ2-3; V gene: TRBV7-9; D gene: .; CDR3 length: 13; CDR3 protein: CASRTKHTDTQYF; CDR3 DNA: TGTGCCAGCAGAACTAAACACACAGATACGCAGTATTTT
clone size: .; J gene: TRBJ1-1; V gene: TRBV5-6; D gene: .; CDR3 length: 14; CDR3 protein: CASSLERSDTEAFF; CDR3 DNA: TGTGCCAGCAGCTTGGAACGGTCAGACACTGAAGCTTTCTTT
clone size: .; J gene: TRBJ2-3; V gene: TRBV7-3; D gene: TRBD1; CDR3 length: 14; CDR3 protein: CASSSGQGTDTQYF; CDR3 DNA: TGTGCCAGCAGCTCGGGACAGGGAACAGATACGCAGTATTTT
clone size: .; J gene: TRBJ1-6; V gene: TRBV7-2; D gene: .; CDR3 length: 15; CDR3 protein: CASSLVGPPNSPLHF; CDR3 DNA: TGTGCCAGCAGCTTAGTAGGGCCCCCCAATTCACCCCTCCACTTT
clone size: .; J gene: TRBJ1-1; V gene: TRBV7-3; D gene: TRBD1; CDR3 length: 14; CDR3 protein: CASSRTGGNTEAFF; CDR3 DNA: TGTGCCAGCAGCCGTACAGGGGGCAACACTGAAGCTTTCTTT
clone size: .; J gene: TRBJ2-7; V gene: TRBV6-6; D gene: .; CDR3 length: 11; CDR3 protein: CASSLTYEQYF; CDR3 DNA: TGTGCCAGCAGTTTAACCTACGAGCAGTACTTC
clone size: .; J gene: TRBJ2-5; V gene: TRBV30; D gene: .; CDR3 length: 14; CDR3 protein: CAWSVKSIVETQYF; CDR3 DNA: TGTGCCTGGAGTGTAAAGAGCATAGTAGAGACCCAGTACTTC
clone size: .; J gene: TRBJ1-4; V gene: TRBV9; D gene: .; CDR3 length: 13; CDR3 protein: CARNRRFNEKLFF; CDR3 DNA: TGTGCCAGGAATCGGAGGTTTAATGAAAAACTGTTTTTT
clone size: .; J gene: TRBJ2-3; V gene: TRBV18; D gene: TRBD2; CDR3 length: 16; CDR3 protein: CASSARTSGGTDTQYF; CDR3 DNA: TGTGCCAGCTCAGCGAGGACTAGCGGGGGCACAGATACGCAGTATTTT
clone size: .; J gene: TRBJ1-6; V gene: TRBV5-7; D gene: .; CDR3 length: 11; CDR3 protein: CASSLDSPLHF; CDR3 DNA: TGTGCCAGCAGCTTGGACTCACCCCTCCACTTT
clone size: few; J gene: TRBJ2-1; V gene: TRBV5-4; D gene: .; CDR3 length: 15; CDR3 protein: CASTYSLGSYNEQFF; CDR3 DNA: TGTGCCAGCACCTACTCGCTAGGGAGCTACAATGAGCAGTTCTTC
clone size: .; J gene: TRBJ2-6; V gene: TRBV19; D gene: TRBD1; CDR3 length: 15; CDR3 protein: CASRGDRSGANVLTF; CDR3 DNA: TGTGCCAGTAGAGGGGACAGATCTGGGGCCAACGTCCTGACTTTC
clone size: .; J gene: TRBJ1-3; V gene: TRBV7-8; D gene: .; CDR3 length: 18; CDR3 protein: CASSWLRDPLYSGNTIYF; CDR3 DNA: TGTGCCAGCAGCTGGCTAAGGGATCCCCTCTACTCTGGAAACACCATATATTTT
clone size: once; J gene: TRBJ2-1; V gene: TRBV9; D gene: .; CDR3 length: 18; CDR3 protein: CASSVGSVGFSSYNEQFF; CDR3 DNA: TGTGCCAGCAGCGTAGGCTCGGTGGGGTTTAGCTCCTACAATGAGCAGTTCTTC
clone size: .; J gene: TRBJ1-2; V gene: TRBV7-9; D gene: .; CDR3 length: 16; CDR3 protein: CASSSPPQGVNYGYTF; CDR3 DNA: TGTGCCAGCAGCTCCCCACCGCAGGGCGTCAACTATGGCTACACCTTC
clone size: .; J gene: TRBJ2-2; V gene: TRBV11-2; D gene: TRBD1; CDR3 length: 17; CDR3 protein: CASSLDRTGGSTGELFF; CDR3 DNA: TGTGCCAGCAGCTTAGACCGGACAGGTGGGAGCACCGGGGAGCTGTTTTTT
clone size: few; J gene: TRBJ1-2; V gene: TRBV2; D gene: .; CDR3 length: 11; CDR3 protein: CASRLLYGYTF; CDR3 DNA: TGTGCCAGCAGGCTCTTATATGGCTACACCTTC
clone size: .; J gene: TRBJ1-3; V gene: TRBV14; D gene: .; CDR3 length: 12; CDR3 protein: CASSQAGNTIYF; CDR3 DNA: TGTGCCAGCAGCCAAGCCGGAAACACCATATATTTT
clone size: few; J gene: TRBJ1-5; V gene: TRBV7-2; D gene: .; CDR3 length: 15; CDR3 protein: CASSLAGGGGQPQHF; CDR3 DNA: TGTGCCAGCAGCTTAGCCGGCGGGGGGGGACAGCCCCAGCATTTT